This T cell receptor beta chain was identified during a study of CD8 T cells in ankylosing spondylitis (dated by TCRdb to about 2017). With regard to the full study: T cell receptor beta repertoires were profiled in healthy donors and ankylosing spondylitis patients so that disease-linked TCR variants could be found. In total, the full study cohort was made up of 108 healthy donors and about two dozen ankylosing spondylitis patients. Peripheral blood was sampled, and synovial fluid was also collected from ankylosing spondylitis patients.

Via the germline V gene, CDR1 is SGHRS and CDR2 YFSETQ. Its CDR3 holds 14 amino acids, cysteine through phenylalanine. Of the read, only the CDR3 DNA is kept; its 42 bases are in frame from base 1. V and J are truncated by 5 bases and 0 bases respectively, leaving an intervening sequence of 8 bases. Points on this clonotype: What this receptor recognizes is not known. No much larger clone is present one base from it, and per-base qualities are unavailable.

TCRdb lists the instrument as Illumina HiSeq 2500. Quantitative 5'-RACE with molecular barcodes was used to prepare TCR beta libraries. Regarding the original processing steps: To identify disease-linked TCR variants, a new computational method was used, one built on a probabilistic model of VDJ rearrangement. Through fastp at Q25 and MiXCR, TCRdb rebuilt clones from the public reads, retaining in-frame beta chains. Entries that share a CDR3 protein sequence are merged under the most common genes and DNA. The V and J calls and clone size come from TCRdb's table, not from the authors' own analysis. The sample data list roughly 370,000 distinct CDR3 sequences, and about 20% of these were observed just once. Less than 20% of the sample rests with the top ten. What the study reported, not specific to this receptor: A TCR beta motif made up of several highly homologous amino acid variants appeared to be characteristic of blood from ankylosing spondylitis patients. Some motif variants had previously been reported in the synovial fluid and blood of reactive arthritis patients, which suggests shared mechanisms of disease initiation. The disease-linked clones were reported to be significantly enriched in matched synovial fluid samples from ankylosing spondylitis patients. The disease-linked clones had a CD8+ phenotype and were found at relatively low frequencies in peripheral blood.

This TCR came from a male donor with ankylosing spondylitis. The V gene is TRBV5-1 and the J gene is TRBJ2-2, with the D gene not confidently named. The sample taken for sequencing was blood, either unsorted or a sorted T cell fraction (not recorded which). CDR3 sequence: CASRVAANTGELFF. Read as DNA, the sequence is TGCGCCAGCAGGGTAGCCGCGAACACCGGGGAGCTGTTTTTT.